These 15 T cell receptor beta chains were sequenced from one sample in a study of patients and donors after allogeneic stem cell transplantation. TCRdb re-called the RT-PCR reads through MiXCR, storing one row per CDR3 protein. The sample contains roughly 960,000 distinct CDR3 sequences, more than 15% of which appear only once. Sequences were obtained from blood, either unsorted or a sorted T cell fraction (not recorded which). These receptors all stem from a human donor who was either an allogeneic HSCT recipient or a stem cell or donor lymphocyte infusion donor (not recorded which). It is not recorded whose cells these are; they may come from a transplant donor.

This clonotype appeared a few times. The rearrangement links TRBV5-5 to TRBJ2-3; D remains unclear. Germline assignment: CDR1 SGHKS and CDR2 YYEKEE (reference sequence). The CDR3 totals 13 residues. V lost 3 bases to trimming and J lost 2 bases, with 7 bases between them. The CDR3 region is CASSSSLTDTQYF. CDR3 coding DNA: TGTGCCAGCAGCTCCTCCCTCACAGATACGCAGTATTTT.

This sequence joins TRBV7-9 and TRBJ2-1; 8 bases are shared with TRBD2. The trim removed 2 bases at V and 9 bases at J, leaving 6 bases unmatched. This CDR3 region has 14 residues. Germline V gene data show CDR1 as SEHNR and CDR2 as FQNEAQ (reference sequence). The CDR3 region is CASSLLLAGSEQFF. In DNA, the CDR3 is TGTGCCAGCAGCTTACTATTAGCGGGAAGTGAGCAGTTCTTC.

The genes are TRBV27 and TRBJ1-2; unclear D gene. This CDR3 has 14 amino acids. Germline values: CDR1 MNHEY, CDR2 SMNVEV (reference sequence). Trimming pared 3 bases from V and 4 bases from J, leaving 12 bases between. CDR3 sequence (DNA): TGTGCCAGCAGTTTCATTGGTGGGTCCTATGGCTACACCTTC. This codes for CASSFIGGSYGYTF.

The gene calls are TRBV2 and TRBJ1-6, with no clear D. Trimming stripped 4 bases from V and 6 bases from J, with 16 bases between. CDR1 and CDR2 from the germline V gene are SNHLY and FYNNEI. There are 16 residues in the CDR3. CDR3 loop: CASSGRHQNPNSPLHF. The CDR3 DNA reads as TGTGCCAGCAGTGGGAGACATCAAAACCCTAATTCACCCCTCCACTTT.

The J gene is TRBJ2-1, the V gene TRBV5-1, with no clear D. In germline, CDR1 is SGHRS, CDR2 YFSETQ. Trimming pared 4 bases from V and 5 bases from J, leaving 10 bases between. The CDR3 covers 13 residues. CDR3: CASSHAKNNEQFF. CDR3 nucleotide sequence: TGCGCCAGCAGCCACGCCAAGAACAATGAGCAGTTCTTC.

As regards this clonotype: One end of the junction varies from germline; a read error may be responsible. V usage is TRBV29-1 and J usage is TRBJ1-1; D is ambiguous. This CDR3 comprises 12 residues. Per germline, CDR1 SQVTM and CDR2 ANQGSEA. DNA of the CDR3: TGCAGCGTTGAAGGGGGTTCTGCGGAAGATAACTTT. Translating gives CSVEGGSAEDNF.

This clonotype has just one count. The chain is built from TRBV19 and TRBJ2-3; no firm D call. CDR3 length: 16 residues. CDR1 is LNHDA and CDR2 is SQIVND in the germline V gene (reference sequence). Trimming pared 5 bases from V and 2 bases from J, leaving 17 bases between. The CDR3 region is CASSRGDRRYTDTQYF. The CDR3 region has the DNA TGTGCCAGTAGTCGCGGCGACCGACGATACACAGATACGCAGTATTTT.

This clonotype was detected a few times. The gene calls are TRBV20-1 and TRBJ2-1; TRBD2 matches 10 bases. The V gene's germline CDR1 is DFQATT and CDR2 SNEGSKA (reference sequence). J lost 4 bases, V lost 2 bases, and 5 bases had no gene match. The CDR3 has 15 residues. CDR3 bases: TGCAGTGCTAGAACAACTAGCGGGAAATACAATGAGCAGTTCTTC. It encodes CSARTTSGKYNEQFF.

In this sample, this clonotype turned up many times. This chain links TRBV12-3 or TRBV12-4 with TRBJ2-5; the D is unclear. CDR3 length: 14 residues. V lost 3 bases, J lost 4 bases, and 12 bases lay in between. The CDR3 loop is CASSLPGLGETQYF. CDR3 nucleotides: TGTGCCAGCAGTTTGCCCGGCCTAGGAGAGACCCAGTACTTC.

This clonotype was seen more than once but under ten times. The V gene is TRBV4-2, the J gene TRBJ1-1, with D uncertain. CDR1 LGHNA and CDR2 YNFKEQ come from the germline V gene. The CDR3 runs 14 residues. The V gene lost 2 bases and the J gene lost 3 bases, with 10 bases spanning the gap. CDR3 coding DNA: TGTGCCAGCAGCCAACGGGTGAGAGACACTGAAGCTTTCTTT. Amino acid sequence: CASSQRVRDTEAFF.

Ten or more counts support this clonotype. The chain joins TRBV29-1 to TRBJ2-1, with 9 nucleotides matching TRBD1. Germline loops: CDR1 SQVTM, CDR2 ANQGSEA. Trimming at V came to 6 bases and at J to 7 bases, leaving 4 bases not matched to a gene. This CDR3 spans 12 amino acids. As DNA, the CDR3 is TGCAGCGTAAACAGGGGGCGAAATGAGCAGTTCTTC. Residues: CSVNRGRNEQFF.

The rearrangement joins TRBV7-9 to TRBJ2-1; D is perhaps TRBD1 or TRBD2 (7 bases each). The CDR3 has 16 amino acids. Per the germline V gene, CDR1 is SEHNR and CDR2 is FQNEAQ (reference sequence). Trimming stripped 5 bases from V and 0 bases from J, with 14 bases between. CDR3 sequence (DNA): TGTGCCAGCAGCGGGCAGGGGGGGAGCTCCTACAATGAGCAGTTCTTC. Translation gives CASSGQGGSSYNEQFF.

This clonotype was seen at least ten times. The genes are TRBV10-3 and TRBJ1-1; D not resolved. Germline CDR1 and CDR2: ENHRY and SYGVKD. The V and J ends lost 4 bases and 8 bases respectively, with 11 bases between them. The CDR3 extends over 12 amino acids. CDR3 region: CAISGTMDEAFF. CDR3 nucleotide sequence: TGTGCCATCAGTGGGACCATGGACGAAGCTTTCTTT.

This clonotype has at least ten counts. The chain recombines TRBV12-3 or TRBV12-4 with TRBJ2-5; TRBD2 might be the D (5 bases). The V and J ends lost 5 bases and 4 bases respectively, with 23 bases between them. The CDR3 is made up of 17 amino acids. The CDR3 protein is CASSPPSKDWRAETQYF. CDR3 nucleotides: TGTGCCAGCAGTCCCCCATCCAAGGACTGGCGAGCAGAGACCCAGTACTTC.

This clonotype was detected only a few times. CDR3 in amino acids: CASSSLLVHYEQYF. CDR3 nucleotides: TGTGCCAGCAGCTCCCTACTAGTCCACTACGAGCAGTACTTC. The chain combines TRBV7-9 with TRBJ2-7, with a weak D call TRBD2 (5 bases). CDR1 SEHNR and CDR2 FQNEAQ come from the germline V gene (reference sequence). V lost 4 bases and J 3 bases, leaving 13 bases between the germline ends. The CDR3 totals 14 residues.